These T cell receptor beta chains were read from a single sample in a study of T cell repertoires in cytomegalovirus infection. A single record per CDR3 protein comes from TCRdb applying MiXCR to the reads. The data hold some 900,000 distinct CDR3 sequences, with around a third observed a single time. No cognate antigen is known for these TCRs. The material was cultured CD8+ T cells from PBMCs, obtained from culture after CMV antigen stimulation. The receptors come from a human donor in good health (CMV status not recorded). Some clones in this sample may be carry-over from other donors' samples. The CDR3 runs from the conserved cysteine through the conserved F or W. A D gene is named only where the DNA matches it firmly. For some rows the clone size is stated as once, few or many, or as a class when expanded; others skip it.

NA	TRBV27	NA	TRBJ1-5	CASSFFSNQPQHF	TGTGCCAGCAGTTTTTTTAGCAATCAGCCCCAGCATTTT
many	TRBV7-2	NA	TRBJ1-2	CASSVLTGREGYTF	TGTGCCAGCAGTGTACTTACAGGGAGAGAAGGCTACACCTTC
NA	TRBV29-1	NA	TRBJ2-5	CSVEGTGQQETQYF	TGCAGCGTTGAAGGCACGGGTCAGCAAGAGACCCAGTACTTC
NA	TRBV29-1	NA	TRBJ1-2	CSVNGYTF	TGCAGCGTTAATGGCTACACCTTC
NA	TRBV4-1	TRBD1	TRBJ1-1	CDSSQPGQGEKRFFF	TGCGACAGCAGCCAACCCGGACAGGGGGAGAAGCGTTTCTTCTTT
NA	TRBV6-1	TRBD2	TRBJ2-1	CASSEASGGAYNEQFF	TGTGCCAGCAGTGAAGCTAGCGGGGGGGCCTACAATGAGCAGTTCTTC
few	TRBV12-5	NA	TRBJ2-1	CASVWGSSYNEQFF	TGTGCTAGTGTTTGGGGGAGCTCCTACAATGAGCAGTTCTTC
many	TRBV7-3	NA	TRBJ2-2	CASSKRALSEFANTGELFF	TGTGCCAGCAGCAAAAGAGCATTATCGGAGTTCGCGAACACCGGGGAGCTGTTTTTT
many	TRBV7-6	TRBD1	TRBJ1-1	CASSSTGGTGTEAFF	TGTGCCAGCAGCTCCACAGGGGGCACTGGCACTGAAGCTTTCTTT
NA	TRBV10-2	NA	TRBJ2-3	CASSESWQTSTDTQYF	TGCGCCAGCAGTGAGTCCTGGCAGACCAGCACAGATACGCAGTATTTT
few	TRBV11-2	NA	TRBJ2-4	CASSLTGTSKNIQYF	TGTGCCAGCAGCCTTACAGGGACCTCCAAAAACATTCAGTACTTC
NA	TRBV19	NA	TRBJ1-1	CASSTGITEAFF	TGTGCCAGTAGTACAGGGATCACTGAAGCTTTCTTT
many	TRBV7-6	NA	TRBJ2-2	CASRAEANTGELFF	TGTGCCAGCAGGGCAGAGGCGAACACCGGGGAGCTGTTTTTT
few	TRBV28	NA	TRBJ2-5	CASSSGGAPQETQYF	TGTGCCAGCAGTTCAGGAGGGGCACCCCAAGAGACCCAGTACTTC
NA	TRBV27	NA	TRBJ2-3	CASRGFSGTTDTQYF	TGTGCCAGCAGGGGCTTTAGCGGAACCACAGATACGCAGTATTTT
many	TRBV27	NA	TRBJ1-4	CASSLSLWTEKLFF	TGTGCCAGCAGTTTATCCCTTTGGACAGAAAAACTGTTTTTT
NA	TRBV7-2	NA	TRBJ1-2	CASSRLEAGEFVYGYTF	TGTGCCAGCAGCCGACTGGAGGCAGGCGAATTCGTCTATGGCTACACCTTC
few	TRBV6-2/TRBV6-3	TRBD1	TRBJ1-5	CASSQPGTGNQPQHF	TGTGCCAGCAGCCAACCCGGGACAGGCAATCAGCCCCAGCATTTT
few	TRBV6-1	NA	TRBJ2-1	CASSAAGAHEQFF	TGTGCCAGCAGCGCCGCAGGGGCCCATGAGCAGTTCTTC
NA	TRBV27	NA	TRBJ1-1	CASSVTTANTEAFF	TGTGCCAGCAGCGTTACGACAGCCAACACTGAAGCTTTCTTT
many	TRBV7-8	TRBD1	TRBJ2-3	CASSSDRGRDTQYF	TGTGCCAGCAGCTCGGACAGGGGGAGAGATACGCAGTATTTT
NA	TRBV5-3	TRBD1	TRBJ1-1	CASSLWTGSGTEAFF	TGTGCCAGCAGCTTGTGGACAGGGAGTGGCACTGAAGCTTTCTTT
NA	TRBV10-1	TRBD1	TRBJ2-7	CASSAQGAIYEQYF	TGCGCCAGCAGTGCACAGGGGGCTATCTACGAGCAGTACTTC
few	TRBV10-3	NA	TRBJ1-2	CAISEVGGRLGYTF	TGTGCCATCAGTGAAGTCGGGGGAAGGTTGGGCTACACCTTC
once	TRBV6-5	TRBD1	TRBJ2-2	CASSYSGTGVLVTGELFF	TGTGCCAGCAGTTACTCAGGGACAGGGGTCTTAGTCACCGGGGAGCTGTTTTTT
few	TRBV4-1	NA	TRBJ2-7	CASSHEGRVSSYEQYF	TGCGCCAGCAGCCACGAGGGGCGAGTAAGCTCCTACGAGCAGTACTTC
few	TRBV25-1	TRBD2	TRBJ2-3	CASSEFSGLAASTDTQYF	TGTGCCAGCAGTGAATTTAGCGGACTAGCGGCTAGCACAGATACGCAGTATTTT
few	TRBV6-2/TRBV6-3	TRBD1	TRBJ2-2	CASSYGTANTGELFF	TGTGCCAGCAGTTATGGGACAGCGAACACCGGGGAGCTGTTTTTT
NA	TRBV11-2	TRBD1	TRBJ1-1	CASSLVGGTGGSGTEAFF	TGTGCCAGCAGCTTAGTGGGTGGGACAGGGGGCTCTGGCACTGAAGCTTTCTTT
NA	TRBV6-5	NA	TRBJ2-4	CASSPGQGEYF	TGTGCCAGCAGTCCAGGACAAGGGGAATACTTC
few	TRBV13	TRBD2	TRBJ2-1	CASSPSSGGPRGQFF	TGTGCCAGCAGCCCCTCTAGCGGGGGCCCTCGGGGGCAGTTCTTC
few	TRBV6-5	TRBD2	TRBJ2-3	CASSYSLAGQRTDTQYF	TGTGCCAGCAGTTACTCCTTAGCGGGACAACGCACAGATACGCAGTATTTT
NA	TRBV5-6	NA	TRBJ1-2	CASSSYGNGYTF	TGTGCCAGCAGCTCCTACGGAAATGGCTACACCTTC
few	TRBV7-9	NA	TRBJ1-2	CASSAFEGYGNYGYTF	TGTGCCAGCAGCGCCTTTGAGGGGTATGGTAACTATGGCTACACCTTC
few	TRBV20-1	NA	TRBJ2-4	CSANVDLAKNIQYF	TGCAGTGCTAACGTGGACCTAGCCAAAAACATTCAGTACTTC
many	TRBV6-5	NA	TRBJ2-7	CASSFPGDEQYF	TGTGCCAGCAGTTTCCCGGGGGACGAGCAGTACTTC
NA	TRBV18	NA	TRBJ2-1	CASSPPATRLYNEQFF	TGTGCCAGCTCACCACCGGCGACTCGCCTCTACAATGAGCAGTTCTTC
NA	TRBV7-9	NA	TRBJ2-7	CASSLAKGGDYVSYF	TGTGCCAGCAGCTTAGCGAAAGGGGGGGACTACGTTTCGTACTTC
NA	TRBV28	TRBD1	TRBJ1-1	CASSLSTGGLTQRPFF	TGTGCCAGCAGTTTATCTACAGGGGGCCTTACCCAACGACCTTTCTTT
once	TRBV27	NA	TRBJ2-6	CASTQRHGTSGANVLTF	TGTGCCAGCACCCAAAGGCATGGGACCTCTGGGGCCAACGTCCTGACTTTC
few	TRBV9	NA	TRBJ2-2	CASSVDWFSTGELFF	TGTGCCAGCAGCGTAGATTGGTTCAGTACCGGGGAGCTGTTTTTT
NA	TRBV3-1	TRBD1	TRBJ2-7	CASKGQSYYEQYF	TGTGCCAGCAAGGGACAGTCGTACTACGAGCAGTACTTC
few	TRBV3-1	NA	TRBJ2-2	CASSFGFTGELFF	TGTGCCAGCAGCTTTGGATTCACCGGGGAGCTGTTTTTT
few	TRBV6-2/TRBV6-3	NA	TRBJ1-1	CASSYPPNMATQNTEAFF	TGTGCCAGCAGTTACCCCCCTAACATGGCGACCCAGAACACTGAAGCTTTCTTT
NA	TRBV7-9	NA	TRBJ1-3	CASAQNGTASGNTIYF	TGTGCCAGCGCTCAAAACGGGACGGCTAGTGGAAACACCATATATTTT